This TCR beta chain is drawn from a study of T cell responses to AZD1222 COVID-19 vaccine. Findings and caveats of the study: At 160-218 and 743-854, vaccine-associated CD4 TCRs were dominant, and they spanned spike. A mostly white British donor set with more females was recruited, and clonal diversity was possibly underestimated.

As regards this clone: Its antigen is unknown.

V lost 4 bases to trimming and J lost 6 bases; unmatched junction nucleotides: 3. CDR1 is MDHEN and CDR2 is SYDVKM in the germline V gene. The length of the CDR3 is 15 residues. Assay used: immunoSEQ multiplex PCR; TCRdb lists only in-frame clones, some missing. This sample carries 120,000 to 150,000 clones, 80% to 90% of them seen once, and the ten largest clones take roughly 6%. Specimen: peripheral blood, collected on day 0 of AZD1222 vaccination. The receptor comes from an adult in good health. V is TRBV28 and J is TRBJ2-3; 14 nucleotides agree with TRBD2. The CDR3 region is CASSSWTSGRDTQYF. In nucleotides, the CDR3 is TGTGCCAGCAGTTCCTGGACTAGCGGGAGGGATACGCAGTATTTT.